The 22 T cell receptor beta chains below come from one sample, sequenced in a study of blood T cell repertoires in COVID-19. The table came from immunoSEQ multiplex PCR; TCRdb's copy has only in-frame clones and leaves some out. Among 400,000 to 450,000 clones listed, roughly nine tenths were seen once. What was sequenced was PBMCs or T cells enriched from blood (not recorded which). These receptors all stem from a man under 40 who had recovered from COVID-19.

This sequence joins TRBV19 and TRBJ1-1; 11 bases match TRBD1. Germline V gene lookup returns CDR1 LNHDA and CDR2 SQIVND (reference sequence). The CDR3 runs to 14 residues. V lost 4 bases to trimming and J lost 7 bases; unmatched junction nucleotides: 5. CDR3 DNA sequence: TGTGCCAGTAGTACCCTGGGACAGGGGGTTGAAGCTTTCTTT. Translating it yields CASSTLGQGVEAFF. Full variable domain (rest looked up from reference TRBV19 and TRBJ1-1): DGGITQSPKYLFRKEGQNVTLSCEQNLNHDAMYWYRQDPGQGLRLIYYSQIVNDFQKGDIAEGYSVSREKKESFPLTVTSAQKNPTAFYLCASSTLGQGVEAFFGQGTRLTVV.

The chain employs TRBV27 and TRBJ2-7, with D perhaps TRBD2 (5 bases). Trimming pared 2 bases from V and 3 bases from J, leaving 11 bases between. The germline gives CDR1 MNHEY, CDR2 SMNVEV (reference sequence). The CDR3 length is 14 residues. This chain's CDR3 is CASSLRGTFYEQYF. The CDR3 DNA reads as TGTGCCAGCAGTTTACGGGGTACGTTCTACGAGCAGTACTTC.

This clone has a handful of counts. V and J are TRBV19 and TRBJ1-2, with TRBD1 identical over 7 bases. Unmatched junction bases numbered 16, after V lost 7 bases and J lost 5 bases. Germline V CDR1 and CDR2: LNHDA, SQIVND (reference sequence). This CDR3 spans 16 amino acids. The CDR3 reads CASTLSHRGFRYGYTF. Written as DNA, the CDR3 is TGTGCCAGTACACTTTCCCACAGGGGTTTTAGGTATGGCTACACCTTC.

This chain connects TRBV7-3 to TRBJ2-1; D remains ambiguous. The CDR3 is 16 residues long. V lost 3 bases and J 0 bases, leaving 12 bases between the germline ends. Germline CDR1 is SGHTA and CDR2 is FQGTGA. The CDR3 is CASSLRLASSYNEQFF. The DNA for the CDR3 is TGTGCCAGCAGCTTGCGACTCGCTAGCTCCTACAATGAGCAGTTCTTC.

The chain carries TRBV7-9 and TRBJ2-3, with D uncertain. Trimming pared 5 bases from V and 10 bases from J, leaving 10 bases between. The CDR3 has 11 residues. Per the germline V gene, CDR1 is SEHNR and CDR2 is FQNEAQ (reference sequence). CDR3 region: CASSTGQAQYF. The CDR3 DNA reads TGTGCCAGCAGCACCGGTCAGGCGCAGTATTTT.

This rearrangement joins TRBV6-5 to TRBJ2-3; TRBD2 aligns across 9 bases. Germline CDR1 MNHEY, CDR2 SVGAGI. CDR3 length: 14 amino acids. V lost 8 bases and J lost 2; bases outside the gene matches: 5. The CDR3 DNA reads TGTGCCAGCGGCGGCGGGGGGGTCACAGATACGCAGTATTTT. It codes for CASGGGGVTDTQYF.

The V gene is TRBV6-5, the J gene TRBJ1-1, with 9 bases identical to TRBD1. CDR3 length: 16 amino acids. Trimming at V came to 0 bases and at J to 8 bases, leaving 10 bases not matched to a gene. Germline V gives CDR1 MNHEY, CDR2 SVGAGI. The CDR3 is CASSYSTGTGYAEAFF. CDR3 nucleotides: TGTGCCAGCAGTTACTCCACCGGGACAGGGTATGCGGAAGCTTTCTTT.

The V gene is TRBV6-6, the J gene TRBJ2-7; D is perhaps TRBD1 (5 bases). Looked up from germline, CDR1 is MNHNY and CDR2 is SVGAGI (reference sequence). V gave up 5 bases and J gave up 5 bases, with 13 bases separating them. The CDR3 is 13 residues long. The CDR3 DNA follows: TGTGCCAGCAGTACCCCGGACAACAACGAGCAGTACTTC. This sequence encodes CASSTPDNNEQYF.

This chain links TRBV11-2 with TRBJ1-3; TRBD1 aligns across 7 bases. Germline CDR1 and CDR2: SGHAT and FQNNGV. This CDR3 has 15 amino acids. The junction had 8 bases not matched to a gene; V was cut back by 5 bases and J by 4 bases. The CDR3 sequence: CASSPDRVVGNTIYF. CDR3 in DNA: TGTGCCAGCAGCCCTGACAGGGTAGTAGGAAACACCATATATTTT.

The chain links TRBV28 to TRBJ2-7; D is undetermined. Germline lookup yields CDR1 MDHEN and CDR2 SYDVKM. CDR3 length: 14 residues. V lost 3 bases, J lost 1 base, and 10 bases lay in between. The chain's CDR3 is CASSLAAFSYEQYF. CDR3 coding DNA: TGTGCCAGCAGTTTGGCAGCGTTTTCCTACGAGCAGTACTTC.

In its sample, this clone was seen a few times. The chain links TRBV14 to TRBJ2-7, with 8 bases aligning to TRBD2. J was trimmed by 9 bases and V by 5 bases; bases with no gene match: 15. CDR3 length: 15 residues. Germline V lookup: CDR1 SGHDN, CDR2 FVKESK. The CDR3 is CASSFRGGQPWRQYF. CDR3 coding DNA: TGTGCCAGCAGCTTTCGGGGGGGACAACCCTGGCGGCAGTACTTC.

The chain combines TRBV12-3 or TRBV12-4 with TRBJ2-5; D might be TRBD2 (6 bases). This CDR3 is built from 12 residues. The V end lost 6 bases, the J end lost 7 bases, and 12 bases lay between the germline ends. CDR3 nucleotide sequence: TGTGCCAGCAGGCCCCAGGGAGGGACCCAGTACTTC. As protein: CASRPQGGTQYF.

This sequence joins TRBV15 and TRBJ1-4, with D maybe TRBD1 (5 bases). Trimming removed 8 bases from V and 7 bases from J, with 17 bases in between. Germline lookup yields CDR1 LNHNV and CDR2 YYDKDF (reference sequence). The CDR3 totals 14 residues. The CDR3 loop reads CATSLGGKSEKLFF. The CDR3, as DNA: TGTGCCACCTCCCTGGGGGGTAAGAGTGAAAAACTGTTTTTT.

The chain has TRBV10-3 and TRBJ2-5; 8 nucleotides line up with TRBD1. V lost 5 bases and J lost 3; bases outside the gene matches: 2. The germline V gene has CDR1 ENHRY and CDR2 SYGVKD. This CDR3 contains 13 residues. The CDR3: CAISQGQEETQYF. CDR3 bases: TGTGCCATCAGTCAGGGACAGGAAGAGACCCAGTACTTC.

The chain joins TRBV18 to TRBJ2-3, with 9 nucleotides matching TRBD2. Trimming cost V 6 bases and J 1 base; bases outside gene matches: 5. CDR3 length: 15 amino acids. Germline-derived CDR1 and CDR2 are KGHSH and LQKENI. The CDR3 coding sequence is TGTGCCAGCTCGCCTAGCGGGATGGGCACAGATACGCAGTATTTT. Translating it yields CASSPSGMGTDTQYF.

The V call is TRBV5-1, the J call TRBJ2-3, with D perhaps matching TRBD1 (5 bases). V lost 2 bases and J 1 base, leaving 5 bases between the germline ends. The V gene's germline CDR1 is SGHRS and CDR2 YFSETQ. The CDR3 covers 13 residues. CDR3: CASSLQGTDTQYF. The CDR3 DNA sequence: TGCGCCAGCAGCTTACAGGGCACAGATACGCAGTATTTT.

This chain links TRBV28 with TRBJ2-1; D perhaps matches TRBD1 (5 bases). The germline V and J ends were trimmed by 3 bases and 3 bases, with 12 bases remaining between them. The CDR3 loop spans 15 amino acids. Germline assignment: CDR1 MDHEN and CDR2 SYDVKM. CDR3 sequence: CASSLGPLVYNEQFF. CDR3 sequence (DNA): TGTGCCAGCAGTTTGGGGCCTCTGGTCTACAATGAGCAGTTCTTC.

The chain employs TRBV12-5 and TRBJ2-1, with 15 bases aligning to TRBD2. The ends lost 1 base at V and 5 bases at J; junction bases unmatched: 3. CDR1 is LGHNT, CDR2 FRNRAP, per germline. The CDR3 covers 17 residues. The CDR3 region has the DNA TGTGCTAGTGGTTTGGGGACTAGCGGGAGGGGTAACAATGAGCAGTTCTTC. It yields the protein CASGLGTSGRGNNEQFF.

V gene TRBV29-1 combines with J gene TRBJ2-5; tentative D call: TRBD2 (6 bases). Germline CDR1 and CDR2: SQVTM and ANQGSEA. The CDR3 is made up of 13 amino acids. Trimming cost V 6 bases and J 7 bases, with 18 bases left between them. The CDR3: CSVQQGSGGTQYF. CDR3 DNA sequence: TGCAGCGTCCAGCAGGGCTCCGGGGGGACCCAGTACTTC.

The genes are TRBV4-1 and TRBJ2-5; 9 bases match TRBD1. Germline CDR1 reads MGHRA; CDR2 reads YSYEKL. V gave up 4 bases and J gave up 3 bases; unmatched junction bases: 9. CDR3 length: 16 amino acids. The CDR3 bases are TGCGCCAGCAGCCCAGAGGGACAGGGAGGGGAAGAGACCCAGTACTTC. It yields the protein CASSPEGQGGEETQYF.

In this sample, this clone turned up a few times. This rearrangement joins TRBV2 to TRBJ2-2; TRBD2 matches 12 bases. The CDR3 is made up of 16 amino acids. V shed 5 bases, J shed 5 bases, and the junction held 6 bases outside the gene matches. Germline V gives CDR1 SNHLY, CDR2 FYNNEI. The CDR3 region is CASSQRLAGDTGELFF. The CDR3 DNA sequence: TGTGCCAGCAGTCAACGACTAGCGGGAGATACCGGGGAGCTGTTTTTT.

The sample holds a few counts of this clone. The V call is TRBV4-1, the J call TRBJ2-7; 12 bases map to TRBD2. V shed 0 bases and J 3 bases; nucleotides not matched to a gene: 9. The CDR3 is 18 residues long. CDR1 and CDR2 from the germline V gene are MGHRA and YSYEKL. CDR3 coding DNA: TGCGCCAGCAGCCAAGATTGGTCTAGCGGGAGGGCGGACTACGAGCAGTACTTC. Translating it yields CASSQDWSSGRADYEQYF.